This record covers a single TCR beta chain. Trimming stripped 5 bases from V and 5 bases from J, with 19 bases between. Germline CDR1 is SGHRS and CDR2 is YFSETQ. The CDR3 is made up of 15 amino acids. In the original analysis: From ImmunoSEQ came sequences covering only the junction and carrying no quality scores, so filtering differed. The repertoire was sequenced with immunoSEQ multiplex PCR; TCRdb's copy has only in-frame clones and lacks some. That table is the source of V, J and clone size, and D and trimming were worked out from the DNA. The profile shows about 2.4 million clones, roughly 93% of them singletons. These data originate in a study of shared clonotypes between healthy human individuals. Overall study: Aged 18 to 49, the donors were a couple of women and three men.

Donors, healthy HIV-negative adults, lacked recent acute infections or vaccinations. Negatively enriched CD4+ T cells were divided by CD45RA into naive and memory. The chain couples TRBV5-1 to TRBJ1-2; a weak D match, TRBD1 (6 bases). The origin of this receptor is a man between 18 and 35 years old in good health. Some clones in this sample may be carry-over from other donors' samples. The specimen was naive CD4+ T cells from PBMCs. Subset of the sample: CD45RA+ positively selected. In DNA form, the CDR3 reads TGCGCCAGCAGGTTTTCACAGGGTAGTCAGTATGGCTACACCTTC. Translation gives CASRFSQGSQYGYTF.